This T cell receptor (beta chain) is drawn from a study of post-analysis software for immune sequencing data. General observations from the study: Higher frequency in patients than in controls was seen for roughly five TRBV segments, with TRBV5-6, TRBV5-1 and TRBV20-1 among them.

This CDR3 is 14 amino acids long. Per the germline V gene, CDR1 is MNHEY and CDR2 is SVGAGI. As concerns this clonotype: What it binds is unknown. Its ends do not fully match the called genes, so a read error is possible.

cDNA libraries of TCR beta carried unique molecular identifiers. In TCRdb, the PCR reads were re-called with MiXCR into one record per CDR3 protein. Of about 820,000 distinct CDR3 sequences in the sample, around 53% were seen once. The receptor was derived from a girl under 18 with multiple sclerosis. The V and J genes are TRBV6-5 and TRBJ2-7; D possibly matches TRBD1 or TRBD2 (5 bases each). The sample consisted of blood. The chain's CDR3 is CASTQGPSSYERYF. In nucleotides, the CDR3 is TGTGCCAGCACCCAGGGACCGAGCTCCTACGAGCGGTACTTC.